These 14 T cell receptor beta chains originate from one sample sequenced in a study of regulatory T cells in long-lasting Graves disease. The time point: newly diagnosed GD, antithyroid drugs for less than 3 months. Generation of the TCR library employed RNA extracted from PBMCs. Library construction for TCR beta used iRepertoire HTBI primers and Arm-PCR of CDR3 regions. TCRdb re-analysed the multiplex PCR reads in MiXCR, keeping a single row per CDR3 protein. The data show approximately 440,000 distinct CDR3 sequences, about a sixth seen once. Another study also made use of these data, one on T cells in Graves' hyperthyroidism and ophthalmopathy.

This material consisted of peripheral blood mononuclear cells (PBMCs), taken at new diagnosis, from a patient treated with antithyroid drugs. The source of these receptors is a man aged 35 to 55 with Graves disease.

A few counts support this clonotype. The chain uses TRBV12-5 and TRBJ2-2; TRBD1 aligns across 7 bases. CDR1 LGHNT and CDR2 FRNRAP come from the germline V gene. With 5 bases clipped from V and 3 bases from J, the junction kept 3 bases outside the gene matches. The CDR3 totals 14 residues. CDR3 residues: CASGTGQYTGELFF. The CDR3 region has the DNA TGTGCTAGTGGTACGGGACAGTACACCGGGGAGCTGTTTTTT.

About this clonotype: A single base separates this from a much larger clone, so it may be a read error. DNA for the CDR3: TGTGCCAGCAGCCCGTCTAATGAAAAACTGCTTTTT. This translates into CASSPSNEKLLF. The gene calls are TRBV7-9 and TRBJ1-4; D ambiguous. The CDR3 consists of 12 residues. Germline CDR1 and CDR2: SEHNR and FQNEAQ (reference sequence).

The chain recombines TRBV15 with TRBJ2-2, with D unresolved. CDR3 length: 17 amino acids. V was trimmed by 5 bases and J by 2 bases, leaving 18 bases between them. Germline-derived CDR1 and CDR2 are LNHNV and YYDKDF (reference sequence). The CDR3 bases are TGTGCCACCAGCGCCCCTCTCACATGGGCTAACACCGGGGAGCTGTTTTTT. Its translation: CATSAPLTWANTGELFF.

This clonotype was detected many times. This chain joins TRBV13 and TRBJ2-7; a weak D match, TRBD1 (6 bases). Germline values: CDR1 PRHDT, CDR2 FYEKMQ (reference sequence). This CDR3 has 14 residues. V dropped 5 bases and J dropped 4 bases, with 15 bases sitting between them. CDR3 in DNA: TGTGCCAGCAGCGGCGGACAGAGATATTACGAGCAGTACTTC. Translated: CASSGGQRYYEQYF. The full variable domain, its missing parts supplied by reference TRBV13 and TRBJ2-7, is AAGVIQSPRHLIKEKRETATLKCYPIPRHDTVYWYQQGPGQDPQFLISFYEKMQSDKGSIPDRFSAQQFSDYHSELNMSSLELGDSALYFCASSGGQRYYEQYFGPGTRLTVT.

This clonotype was observed many times. J is TRBJ2-3 and V is TRBV20-1; 8 nucleotides match TRBD1. The trim removed 5 bases at V and 5 bases at J, leaving 9 bases unmatched. This CDR3 has 14 amino acids. Germline-derived CDR1 and CDR2 are DFQATT and SNEGSKA (reference sequence). CDR3: CSAHKDRVIDTQYF. The CDR3 nucleotides are TGCAGTGCTCATAAGGACAGGGTGATAGATACGCAGTATTTT.

This clonotype was counted many times. V is TRBV2 and J is TRBJ2-4; 9 bases are a match to TRBD2. The V segment lost 2 bases and the J segment 6 bases; nucleotides outside the gene matches: 8. This CDR3 spans 16 amino acids. Germline-derived CDR1 and CDR2 are SNHLY and FYNNEI. Here the CDR3 DNA reads TGTGCCAGCAGTGAAAAGGGGACTAGCATCGGAAACATTCAGTACTTC. This gives the protein CASSEKGTSIGNIQYF.

Many counts were recorded for this clonotype. The rearrangement joins TRBV5-1 to TRBJ2-3; no firm D call. The V end was cut by 5 bases, the J end by 0 bases, with 7 bases between. Germline CDR1 SGHRS, CDR2 YFSETQ. The CDR3 sequence is 13 residues long. Here the CDR3 DNA reads TGCGCCAGCAGGCCACGGAGCACAGATACGCAGTATTTT. Translated: CASRPRSTDTQYF.

A word on this clonotype: Given the absence of the conserved phenylalanine or tryptophan at the CDR3 end, a read error is likely. Because the CDR3's place on the DNA is in doubt, the DNA is left out and the CDR3 is given as listed by TCRdb. V gene TRBV7-9 combines with J gene TRBJ2-7; the table gives TRBD1 as D, unverified against the DNA. Germline CDR1 and CDR2: SEHNR and FQNEAQ (reference sequence). Inclusive of both ends, the CDR3 amounts to 14 amino acids. CDR3 sequence: CASSPEERLTGLRI.

Details on this clonotype: At one end the junction does not follow the germline gene, possibly because of a read error. The chain joins TRBV28 to TRBJ2-2; D tentatively fits TRBD1 or TRBD2 (5 bases each). The germline V gene encodes CDR1 MDHEN and CDR2 SYDVKM. The CDR3 loop spans 12 amino acids. As DNA, the CDR3 is TGTGCCAGCAGTTTGAGGATGGGGGAGCCGTTTTTT. This codes for CASSLRMGEPFF.

This clonotype was picked up a small number of times. The rearrangement joins TRBV15 to TRBJ1-6; D is unclear. Trimming shortened V by 3 bases and J by 3 bases, and 9 bases separated the two germline ends. The CDR3 sequence is 15 residues long. Germline V gene sequence: CDR1 LNHNV, CDR2 YYDKDF (reference sequence). The CDR3: CATSSHQFYNSPLHF. The CDR3 DNA reads as TGTGCCACCAGCAGTCACCAGTTCTATAATTCACCCCTCCACTTT.

The chain couples TRBV24-1 to TRBJ2-7, with D possibly TRBD2 on 6 matching bases. The germline CDR1 and CDR2 sequences are KGHDR and SFDVKD. V lost 0 bases and J lost 2, with 10 bases in between. The CDR3 runs to 15 residues. The CDR3, as DNA: TGTGCCACCAGTGATTTGGTTAGCGGAGCCTACGAGCAGTACTTC. As protein: CATSDLVSGAYEQYF.

This clonotype occurred many times. The rearrangement uses TRBV25-1 and TRBJ2-7; tentatively, D is TRBD2 (6 bases). Per germline, CDR1 MGHDK and CDR2 SYGVNS. CDR3 length equals 12 residues. Trimming took off 7 bases at V and 6 bases at J, with 13 bases between the two ends. The CDR3 nucleotides are TGTGCCAGCAATCGGGGGTTAAGCGAGCAGTACTTC. Protein product: CASNRGLSEQYF.

This chain links TRBV20-1 with TRBJ2-7; 8 nucleotides align to TRBD1. The junction had 5 bases not matched to a gene; V was cut back by 6 bases and J by 4 bases. The CDR3 contains 12 residues. Looked up from germline, CDR1 is DFQATT and CDR2 is SNEGSKA (reference sequence). The CDR3 DNA is TGCAGTGCCCTGACAGGGGCATACGAGCAGTACTTC. This sequence encodes CSALTGAYEQYF.

This clonotype was recorded a few times. V is TRBV6-1 and J is TRBJ1-5; tentative D call: TRBD1 (5 bases). V was shortened by 6 bases and J by 6 bases, with 12 bases between the two germline ends. Germline V gives CDR1 MNHNS, CDR2 SASEGT. The CDR3 extends over 13 amino acids. CDR3 sequence: CASRGTQSQPQHF. The CDR3 bases are TGTGCCAGCAGGGGGACCCAGTCTCAGCCCCAGCATTTT.